These T cell receptor beta chains were read from a single sample in a study of cytotoxic CD8 clonotypes in ibrutinib-treated CLL. Assay: immunoSEQ multiplex PCR; the TCRdb copy retains only in-frame clones and omits some. The top ten hold 5.4% of the sample, which has about 14,000 clones, roughly two thirds seen once. The specimen was PBMCs, collected before ibrutinib treatment. These receptors all come from a human donor with chronic lymphocytic leukemia. CDR3s include the opening cysteine and the closing phenylalanine or tryptophan. Fields, in order: clone size, V gene, D gene, J gene, CDR3 length, CDR3 DNA, CDR3 protein. D genes are given only for firm matches. Not every row has a clone size; where given, it reads once, few, many or a size class.

NA	TRBV5-1	TRBD1	TRBJ2-3	15	TGCGCCAGCAGCTTAGGAGACAGGGGCACAGATACGCAGTATTTT	CASSLGDRGTDTQYF
NA	TRBV9	NA	TRBJ2-7	16	TGTGCCAGCAGCGTAGGGTTCTTGTGGGGGACCTACGAGCAGTACTTC	CASSVGFLWGTYEQYF
NA	TRBV28	NA	TRBJ1-2	11	TGTGCCAGCAGGGAGGAGTATGGCTACACCTTC	CASREEYGYTF
NA	TRBV5-1	TRBD1	TRBJ2-2	15	TGCGCCAGCAGCCAGGGGGCCGCGAACACCGGGGAGCTGTTTTTT	CASSQGAANTGELFF
NA	TRBV7-9	NA	TRBJ2-1	12	TGTGCCAGCAGCTTAGGGGTGGATGAGCAGTTCTTC	CASSLGVDEQFF
once	TRBV19	NA	TRBJ2-6	15	TGTGCCAGTGGACAGGGACTACTTGGGGCCAACGTCCTGACTTTC	CASGQGLLGANVLTF
few	TRBV19	NA	TRBJ1-5	16	TGTGCCAGTAGTATTGGCCCACAGGGAAGGAGTCAGCCCCAGCATTTT	CASSIGPQGRSQPQHF
NA	TRBV10-3	NA	TRBJ2-7	12	TGTGCCATCAATGAACAGGGTCACGAGCAGTACTTC	CAINEQGHEQYF
once	TRBV7-3	TRBD2	TRBJ2-5	18	TGTGCCAGCAGCCCGGGGACTAGCGGGGGACCCCTGGTAGAGACCCAGTACTTC	CASSPGTSGGPLVETQYF
NA	TRBV5-1	NA	TRBJ2-5	16	TGCGCCAGCAGCCGCACCCCGACCCCAGCAGGGGAGACCCAGTACTTC	CASSRTPTPAGETQYF
few	TRBV7-9	NA	TRBJ2-4	14	TGTGCCAGCAGCTTAGGACACGGGGGAGGCATTCAGTACTTC	CASSLGHGGGIQYF
few	TRBV5-6	NA	TRBJ2-3	13	TGTGCCAGCAGCTTGGTGCGGGCAGATACGCAGTATTTT	CASSLVRADTQYF
NA	TRBV5-4	NA	TRBJ2-1	13	TGTGCCAGCAGCTTGTGGGGGGCGCGGGGGCAGTTCTTC	CASSLWGARGQFF
NA	TRBV25-1	TRBD2	TRBJ2-1	15	TGTGCCAGCACCCAGGCCGGGGCTAGCGGGCATGAGCAGTTCTTC	CASTQAGASGHEQFF
NA	TRBV6-6	TRBD1	TRBJ1-3	14	TGTGCCAGCAGCCCCACAGGGGCTGGAAACACCATATATTTT	CASSPTGAGNTIYF
few	TRBV4-1	NA	TRBJ2-4	16	TGCGCCAGCAGCCAAGAATCTTTACAGGGCCAAAACATTCAGTACTTC	CASSQESLQGQNIQYF
NA	TRBV5-1	NA	TRBJ1-4	14	TGCGCCAGCAGCGCTGACTCCACTAATGAAAAACTGTTTTTT	CASSADSTNEKLFF
NA	TRBV28	NA	TRBJ1-5	15	TGTGCCAGCAGTTCCCCCCAGTGGCGCAATCAGCCCCAGCATTTT	CASSSPQWRNQPQHF
NA	TRBV10-3	NA	TRBJ1-1	13	TGTGCCATCAGTGAGGCGGGGAACACTGAAGCTTTCTTT	CAISEAGNTEAFF
NA	TRBV19	TRBD2	TRBJ2-3	18	TGTGCCAGTAGTATAGGCCCTACTAGCGGGGCAGCCACAGATACGCAGTATTTT	CASSIGPTSGAATDTQYF
NA	TRBV7-7	TRBD2	TRBJ2-5	16	TGTGCTAGCAGCCCCCGACTAGCGGGGGGAGGAGGGACCCAGTACTTC	CASSPRLAGGGGTQYF
NA	TRBV2	TRBD2	TRBJ2-3	16	TGTGCCAGCAGGGCGGCGGGACTAGCGGGGGGAGATACGCAGTATTTT	CASRAAGLAGGDTQYF
NA	TRBV10-2	NA	TRBJ2-3	10	TGCGCCAGCAACCCAGATACGCAGTATTTT	CASNPDTQYF
NA	TRBV6-4	NA	TRBJ2-3	13	TGTGCCAGCAGTGACAGGGCCACAGATACGCAGTATTTT	CASSDRATDTQYF
few	TRBV25-1	NA	TRBJ2-3	14	TGTGCCAGCAGCAAGGGAGCGATCACAGATACGCAGTATTTT	CASSKGAITDTQYF
NA	TRBV4-3	NA	TRBJ1-6	15	TGCGCCAGCAGCCAAGAGCGGGGACATAATTCACCCCTCCACTTT	CASSQERGHNSPLHF
NA	TRBV6-6	NA	TRBJ2-1	16	TGTGCCAGCAGTTACCTGGACCCGGGCTCCTACAATGAGCAGTTCTTC	CASSYLDPGSYNEQFF